These 8 T cell receptor beta chains originate from one sample sequenced in a study of OX40 agonist ivuxolimab in advanced cancers. Clones were read by immunoSEQ multiplex PCR, and TCRdb kept only the in-frame ones, dropping some. The table records 35,000 to 45,000 clones, 80% to 90% of them present only once. The sample consisted of CD4+ or CD8+ T cells sorted from blood, taken in a trial of the OX40 agonist ivuxolimab. All receptors come from an adult with an advanced solid tumor such as melanoma, head and neck, liver or kidney cancer.

The chain recombines TRBV4-1 with TRBJ1-2; D uncertain. CDR1 and CDR2 (germline): MGHRA, YSYEKL. Between the trimmed V and J ends, which lost 0 bases and 6 bases, there was a span of 8 bases. This CDR3 has 13 residues. The CDR3: CASSQERTNGYTF. The CDR3 bases are TGCGCCAGCAGCCAAGAAAGAACTAATGGCTACACCTTC.

V is TRBV2 and J is TRBJ2-5; 12 bases fit TRBD2. This CDR3 comprises 17 residues. Trimming removed 6 bases from V and 5 bases from J; junction bases left unmatched: 13. Germline V gene sequence: CDR1 SNHLY, CDR2 FYNNEI. The CDR3 protein is CASRPGLAGRTGETQYF. In nucleotides, the CDR3 is TGTGCCAGCAGACCGGGACTAGCGGGCCGGACGGGGGAGACCCAGTACTTC.

The V and J genes are TRBV27 and TRBJ1-2; D remains unclear. The V end was cut by 5 bases, the J end by 3 bases, with 10 bases between. Germline loops: CDR1 MNHEY, CDR2 SMNVEV (reference sequence). This CDR3 is built from 13 residues. The DNA of the CDR3 is TGTGCCAGCAGTCCCGGGCTCGACTATGGCTACACCTTC. This translates into CASSPGLDYGYTF.

The V gene is TRBV19, the J gene TRBJ2-4; 10 bases fit TRBD2. The germline gives CDR1 LNHDA, CDR2 SQIVND (reference sequence). The CDR3 spans 15 residues. V shed 7 bases, J shed 7 bases, and the junction held 10 bases outside the gene matches. The CDR3: CASTPGAGGLNIQYF. CDR3 sequence (DNA): TGTGCCAGTACGCCAGGAGCGGGGGGGCTTAACATTCAGTACTTC.

The chain carries TRBV14 and TRBJ2-4; no clear D gene. Trimming shortened V by 1 base and J by 0 bases, and 7 bases separated the two germline ends. Germline V gene data show CDR1 as SGHDN and CDR2 as FVKESK. The CDR3 sequence is 15 residues long. CDR3 bases: TGTGCCAGCAGCCAAGGGTGGGGAGCCAAAAACATTCAGTACTTC. Protein product: CASSQGWGAKNIQYF.

The V gene is TRBV27, the J gene TRBJ1-1; D gene ambiguous. V was pared by 6 bases and J by 4 bases, with 6 bases between. There are 11 residues in the CDR3. CDR1 and CDR2 from the germline V gene are MNHEY and SMNVEV (reference sequence). The CDR3 DNA reads as TGTGCCAGCAGGCGCGGCACTGAAGCTTTCTTT. This translates into CASRRGTEAFF.

CDR3 DNA: TGTGCCAGCAGTGCAGTGAATGACGCACCTAACACCGGGGAGCTGTTTTTT. It is translated as CASSAVNDAPNTGELFF. The V and J genes are TRBV9 and TRBJ2-2; no clear D gene. This CDR3 spans 17 amino acids. The ends were cut back, 5 bases at V and 2 bases at J, with 19 bases in the middle. The V gene's germline CDR1 is SGDLS and CDR2 YYNGEE. The full variable domain, with the rest looked up from reference TRBV9 and TRBJ2-2, is DSGVTQTPKHLITATGQRVTLRCSPRSGDLSVYWYQQSLDQGLQFLIQYYNGEERAKGNILERFSAQQFPDLHSELNLSSLELGDSALYFCASSAVNDAPNTGELFFGEGSRLTVL.

V usage is TRBV6-1 and J usage is TRBJ2-7; weak D call: TRBD1 (6 bases). The length of the CDR3 is 14 residues. Germline lookup yields CDR1 MNHNS and CDR2 SASEGT. With 10 bases removed from V and 4 bases from J, the gap between germline ends came to 20 bases. CDR3 sequence: CAILGARYGYEQYF. CDR3 bases: TGTGCCATCCTGGGGGCCAGGTACGGTTACGAGCAGTACTTC.